The rows below give T cell receptor beta chains drawn from one sample of a study of blood T cell repertoires in COVID-19. The assay was immunoSEQ multiplex PCR, and TCRdb's table has in-frame clones only and misses some. Found here are approximately 340,000 clones, 87% of them singletons; the top ten hold approximately 9.4%. The sequencing sample was made of peripheral blood. These receptors all come from a man aged 25-45 years with COVID-19, enrolled during active disease. The CDR3 runs from the conserved cysteine through the conserved F or W. The order of the fields is J gene, V gene, D gene, clone size, CDR3 DNA, CDR3 protein. The D gene is left open where the match is weak. The listing skips clone size in some rows; elsewhere it reads once, few, many or a size class.

TRBJ2-6 TRBV7-2 TRBD2 . TGTGCCAGCCGTCGACTAGCGGAAGTCTCTGGGGCCAACGTCCTGACTTTC CASRRLAEVSGANVLTF
TRBJ2-3 TRBV24-1 TRBD1 once TGTGCCACCAGTGATTCCGGGACAGGGGACTGGGGGGTCCAGGATACGCAGTATTTT CATSDSGTGDWGVQDTQYF
TRBJ2-4 TRBV5-8 . . TGTGCCAGCAGCTTGGCCCCGAGGGACATTCAGTACTTC CASSLAPRDIQYF
TRBJ2-7 TRBV4-1 . once TGCGCCAGCAGCCTGGGGACTGGCGCGTACGAGCAGTACTTC CASSLGTGAYEQYF
TRBJ2-7 TRBV19 . . TGTGCCAGTAGTACCACGGACAGTTCCTACGAGCAGTACTTC CASSTTDSSYEQYF
TRBJ1-1 TRBV18 TRBD1 . TGTGCCAGCTCCCCAGGGACAGGTCACATGAACACTGAAGCTTTCTTT CASSPGTGHMNTEAFF
TRBJ1-1 TRBV28 TRBD1 . TGTGCCAGCAGTCCAGGGACAGGGTGGGGCACTGAAGCTTTCTTT CASSPGTGWGTEAFF
TRBJ2-7 TRBV6-5 . . TGTGCCAGCCGATCTATTCGCTCCTACGAGCAGTACTTC CASRSIRSYEQYF
TRBJ2-5 TRBV6-2/TRBV6-3 . few TGTGCCAGCAGTTACTCGCGGGTCCTGTTTCAAGAGACCCAGTACTTC CASSYSRVLFQETQYF
TRBJ2-7 TRBV14 TRBD2 . TGTGCCAGCAGCCAGAGCGGGGGCAGGCAGTACTTC CASSQSGGRQYF
TRBJ2-1 TRBV2 TRBD1 once TGTGCCAGCAGCTCCTATTACGGACAGGGAAGCTCCTACAATGAGCAGTTCTTC CASSSYYGQGSSYNEQFF
TRBJ1-1 TRBV19 . . TGTGCCAGCGGCAATGGCGATGACACATTCATCACTGAAGCTTTCTTT CASGNGDDTFITEAFF
TRBJ1-4 TRBV19 . . TGTGCCAGTACACACAGGGCAACTAATGAAAAACTGTTTTTT CASTHRATNEKLFF
TRBJ1-2 TRBV9 TRBD1 . TGTGCCAGCAGCGCAATGACAGGGGACTATGGCTACACCTTC CASSAMTGDYGYTF
TRBJ1-5 TRBV6-5 TRBD1 . TGTGCCAGCAGTTACACAGGGGACTGGCAGCCCCAGCATTTT CASSYTGDWQPQHF
TRBJ2-3 TRBV6-2/TRBV6-3 TRBD1 . TGTGCCAGCAGCGGAGCGTGGACAGGGGGCGCAGATACGCAGTATTTT CASSGAWTGGADTQYF
TRBJ1-1 TRBV7-2 TRBD1 . TGTGCCAGCAGCTTAGATCCAGGGGGCCCGAACACTGAAGCTTTCTTT CASSLDPGGPNTEAFF
TRBJ2-3 TRBV5-4 TRBD2 . TGTGCCAGCAGCTTAAGACTAGCGTCTTTCACAGATACGCAGTATTTT CASSLRLASFTDTQYF
TRBJ2-3 TRBV27 . . TGTGCCAGCAGGGGGCACTTCCCCACAGATACGCAGTATTTT CASRGHFPTDTQYF
TRBJ2-7 TRBV5-1 TRBD1 . TGCGCCAGCAGCTCGGACAGGGGGTACGAGCAGTACTTC CASSSDRGYEQYF
TRBJ2-3 TRBV29-1 . . TGCAGCGTTGAATTTTCGGCGGGGGCCCCTCGGGATACGCAGTATTTT CSVEFSAGAPRDTQYF
TRBJ2-1 TRBV4-1 . . TGCGCCAGCAGCCGACAATCCCGCTCCTACAATGAGCAGTTCTTC CASSRQSRSYNEQFF